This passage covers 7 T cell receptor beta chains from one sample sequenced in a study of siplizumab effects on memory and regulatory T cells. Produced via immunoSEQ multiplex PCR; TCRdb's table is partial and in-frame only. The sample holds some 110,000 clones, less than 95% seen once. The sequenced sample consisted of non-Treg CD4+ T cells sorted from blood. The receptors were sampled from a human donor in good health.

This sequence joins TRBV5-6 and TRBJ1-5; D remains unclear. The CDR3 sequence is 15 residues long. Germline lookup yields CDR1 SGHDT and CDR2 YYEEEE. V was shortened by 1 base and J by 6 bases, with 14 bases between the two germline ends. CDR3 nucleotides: TGTGCCAGCAGCTTGTCGTGGGCCACGGGTCAGCCCCAGCATTTT. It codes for CASSLSWATGQPQHF.

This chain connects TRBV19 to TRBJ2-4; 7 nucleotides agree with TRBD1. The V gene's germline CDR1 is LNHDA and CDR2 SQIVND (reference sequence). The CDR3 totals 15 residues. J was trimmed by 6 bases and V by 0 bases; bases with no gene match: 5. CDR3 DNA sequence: TGTGCCAGTAGTATAGATCGACAGGGAAGAAACATTCAGTACTTC. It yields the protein CASSIDRQGRNIQYF.

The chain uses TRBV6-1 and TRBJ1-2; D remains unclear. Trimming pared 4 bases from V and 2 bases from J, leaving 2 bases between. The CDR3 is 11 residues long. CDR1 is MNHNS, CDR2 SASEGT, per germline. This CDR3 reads CASSVNYGYTF. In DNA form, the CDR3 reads TGTGCCAGCAGTGTCAACTATGGCTACACCTTC.

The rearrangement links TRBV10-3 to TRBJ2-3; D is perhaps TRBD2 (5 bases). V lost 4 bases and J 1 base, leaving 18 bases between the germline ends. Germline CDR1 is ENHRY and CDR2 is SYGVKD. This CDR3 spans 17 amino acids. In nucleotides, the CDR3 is TGTGCCATCAGTGTGCCCCTACGGGGTCGGGGCACAGATACGCAGTATTTT. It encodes CAISVPLRGRGTDTQYF.

CDR3 amino acids: CSATSTDTQYF. Here the CDR3 DNA reads TGCAGTGCTACTTCCACAGATACGCAGTATTTT. V usage is TRBV20-1 and J usage is TRBJ2-3; D remains unclear. The CDR3 loop spans 11 amino acids. Germline assignment: CDR1 DFQATT and CDR2 SNEGSKA (reference sequence). V lost 4 bases, J lost 2 bases, and 4 bases lay in between.

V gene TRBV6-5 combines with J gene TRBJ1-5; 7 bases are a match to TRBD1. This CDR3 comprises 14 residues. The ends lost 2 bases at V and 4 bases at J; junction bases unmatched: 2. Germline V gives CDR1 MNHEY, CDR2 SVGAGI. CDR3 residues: CASSYGQANQPQHF. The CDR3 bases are TGTGCCAGCAGTTACGGACAGGCAAATCAGCCCCAGCATTTT.

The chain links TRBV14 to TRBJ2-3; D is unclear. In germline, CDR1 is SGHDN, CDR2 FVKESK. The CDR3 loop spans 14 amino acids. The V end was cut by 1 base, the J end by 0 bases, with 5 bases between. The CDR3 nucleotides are TGTGCCAGCAGCCAAGCACCCAGCACAGATACGCAGTATTTT. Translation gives CASSQAPSTDTQYF. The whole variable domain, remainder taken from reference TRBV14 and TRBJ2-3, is EAGVTQFPSHSVIEKGQTVTLRCDPISGHDNLYWYRRVMGKEIKFLLHFVKESKQDESGMPNNRFLAERTGGTYSTLKVQPAELEDSGVYFCASSQAPSTDTQYFGPGTRLTVL.